This T cell receptor beta chain stems from a study of cytomegalovirus exposure and HLA in healthy donors. About the research overall: The early release's HLA-typed donors yielded 65 million to 85 million unique TCRs.

This CDR3 has 14 residues. With 2 bases clipped from V and 2 bases from J, the junction kept 4 bases outside the gene matches. Germline CDR1 reads SQVTM; CDR2 reads ANQGSEA. This clone was counted a few times. Its antigen is still unknown. Study conclusions and caveats: A prior analysis recorded that most TCR beta V segments were productive about 90% or about 30% of the time. Later analysis revealed greater clonal expansion in HLA-associated TCR beta chains than in equally common others.

It was with 60 Vbeta and 13 Jbeta primers that the PCR ran. Per the study methods: In a later analysis, the count reached some 75 million unique TCR beta chains, with roughly 11 million shared. Some clones are missing from TCRdb's copy, which holds only in-frame ones; the method was immunoSEQ multiplex PCR. V and J calls and clone size are as listed in that table; D and trimming were resolved from the DNA. Here the sample spans about 160,000 clones, about 70% being singletons. The origin of this receptor is a woman in her forties in good health and CMV-seropositive. The sample was PBMCs. The V and J genes are TRBV29-1 and TRBJ2-7, with 9 nucleotides matching TRBD2. The chain's CDR3 is CSVEFSGRAYEQYF. CDR3 sequence (DNA): TGCAGCGTTGAATTTAGCGGGAGAGCCTACGAGCAGTACTTC.